What follows are 13 T cell receptor beta chains derived from one specimen sequenced in a study of identical twins. TCRdb re-called the 5' RACE reads with MiXCR, one entry per CDR3 protein. Counted here are about 890,000 distinct CDR3 sequences, roughly 12% occurring once; the ten biggest clones make up 1.5% to 2%. The sample also formed part of further work on yellow fever vaccine responses in identical twins.

The specimen sequenced was PBMCs. These receptors came from a woman aged 18-29 years in good health.

The chain combines TRBV7-9 with TRBJ2-3; a weak D match, TRBD1 (6 bases). Trimming pared 4 bases from V and 4 bases from J, leaving 15 bases between. This CDR3 comprises 15 residues. Germline CDR1 and CDR2: SEHNR and FQNEAQ (reference sequence). In DNA form, the CDR3 reads TGTGCCAGCAGCTCAACCCCGACAGGACCAGATACGCAGTATTTT. It encodes CASSSTPTGPDTQYF. The full variable domain, its missing parts supplied by reference TRBV7-9 and TRBJ2-3, is DTGVSQNPRHKITKRGQNVTFRCDPISEHNRLYWYRQTLGQGPEFLTYFQNEAQLEKSRLLSDRFSAERPKGSFSTLEIQRTEQGDSAMYLCASSSTPTGPDTQYFGPGTRLTVL.

The chain employs TRBV28 and TRBJ2-7; D is perhaps TRBD1 (5 bases). V lost 1 base and J 4 bases, leaving 11 bases between the germline ends. Looked up from germline, CDR1 is MDHEN and CDR2 is SYDVKM. The CDR3 covers 14 residues. CDR3 sequence (DNA): TGTGCCAGCAGTTTATTACGGACATCTTACGAGCAGTACTTC. Protein product: CASSLLRTSYEQYF. Filled out from reference TRBV28 and TRBJ2-7, the complete variable domain reads DVKVTQSSRYLVKRTGEKVFLECVQDMDHENMFWYRQDPGLGLRLIYFSYDVKMKEKGDIPEGYSVSREKKERFSLILESASTNQTSMYLCASSLLRTSYEQYFGPGTRLTVT.

The chain links TRBV28 to TRBJ2-7, with D unresolved. The V gene's germline CDR1 is MDHEN and CDR2 SYDVKM. V dropped 3 bases and J dropped 7 bases, with 7 bases sitting between them. There are 11 residues in the CDR3. The CDR3: CASSFMGEQYF. CDR3 DNA sequence: TGTGCCAGCAGTTTTATGGGGGAGCAGTACTTC.

The V gene is TRBV20-1, the J gene TRBJ2-7, with 7 bases that match TRBD1. Trimming took 6 bases from V and 5 from J; bases not matched to a gene: 13. This CDR3 is 14 amino acids long. CDR1 and CDR2 (germline): DFQATT, SNEGSKA (reference sequence). For the CDR3, the DNA is TGCAGTGCCCCGGGACAGCCTGGGGCCCACGAGCAGTACGTC. It translates to CSAPGQPGAHEQYV.

The chain employs TRBV21-1 and TRBJ1-1. TRBV21-1 is a pseudogene. This CDR3 is built from 17 residues. This CDR3 reads CASSSLMRTAENTEAFF. The CDR3 DNA reads as TGTGCCAGCAGCAGCCTAATGAGGACGGCGGAGAACACTGAAGCTTTCTTT.

V usage is TRBV18 and J usage is TRBJ2-7, with D maybe TRBD2 (6 bases). Germline V gene lookup returns CDR1 KGHSH and CDR2 LQKENI. The V and J ends lost 3 bases and 4 bases respectively, with 10 bases between them. The CDR3 sequence is 13 residues long. The CDR3 reads CASSPYAGYEQYV. The CDR3, as DNA: TGTGCCAGCTCACCGTATGCGGGGTACGAGCAGTACGTC.

This clonotype came up a few times. The chain recombines TRBV6-1 with TRBJ2-1, with TRBD2 identical over 8 bases. CDR1 and CDR2 from the germline V gene are MNHNS and SASEGT. With V trimmed by 3 bases and J by 6 bases, 4 bases remained unmatched. The CDR3 runs to 14 residues. In DNA, the CDR3 is TGTGCCAGCAGTGACGGGAGGGCCCGCAATGAGCAGTTCTTC. Translating gives CASSDGRARNEQFF.

This clonotype came up many times. V usage is TRBV3-1 and J usage is TRBJ2-7; D call uncertain. There are 14 residues in the CDR3. CDR1 is LGHDT and CDR2 is YNNKEL in the germline V gene (reference sequence). Trimming shortened V by 0 bases and J by 0 bases, and 6 bases separated the two germline ends. CDR3 loop: CASSQELSSYEQYV. CDR3 DNA: TGTGCCAGCAGCCAAGAATTGAGCTCCTACGAGCAGTACGTC.

This clonotype was seen many times. The gene calls are TRBV15 and TRBJ1-2; tentative D call: TRBD1 (6 bases). This CDR3 spans 13 amino acids. The V end was cut by 7 bases, the J end by 1 base, with 10 bases between. Germline V CDR1 and CDR2: LNHNV, YYDKDF (reference sequence). CDR3 DNA: TGTGCCACCACACAGGGCTTTAACTATGGCTACACCTTC. Translated, it gives CATTQGFNYGYTF. Complete variable domain (other parts from reference TRBV15 and TRBJ1-2): DAMVIQNPRYQVTQFGKPVTLSCSQTLNHNVMYWYQQKSSQAPKLLFHYYDKDFNNEADTPDNFQSRRPNTSFCFLDIRSPGLGDTAMYLCATTQGFNYGYTFGSGTRLTVV.

The chain couples TRBV2 to TRBJ2-2; D unresolved. Trimming stripped 4 bases from V and 4 bases from J, with 7 bases between. The CDR3 is made up of 13 amino acids. From germline, CDR1 is SNHLY and CDR2 FYNNEI. The CDR3 is CASSGPFTGELFF. The CDR3 DNA follows: TGTGCCAGCAGTGGACCATTCACCGGGGAGCTGTTTTTT.

This chain connects TRBV10-3 to TRBJ2-7; 8 bases are shared with TRBD2. The CDR3 runs 13 residues. Germline assignment: CDR1 ENHRY and CDR2 SYGVKD. Trimming at V came to 10 bases and at J to 0 bases, leaving 5 bases not matched to a gene. The DNA for the CDR3 is TGTGCCACGGTAGCGGGAAACTCCTACGAGCAGTACTTC. Translation gives CATVAGNSYEQYF.

The genes are TRBV2 and TRBJ2-2, with 7 bases aligning to TRBD2. Germline loops: CDR1 SNHLY, CDR2 FYNNEI. The junction had 7 bases not matched to a gene; V was cut back by 6 bases and J by 0 bases. This CDR3 has 16 amino acids. The CDR3 sequence: CASRVAGIANTGELFF. DNA of the CDR3: TGTGCCAGCAGGGTAGCGGGCATCGCGAACACCGGGGAGCTGTTTTTT.

This clonotype occurred many times. This sequence joins TRBV20-1 and TRBJ2-3; D remains unclear. The CDR3 extends over 11 amino acids. Germline V lookup: CDR1 DFQATT, CDR2 SNEGSKA (reference sequence). Trimming shortened V by 6 bases and J by 2 bases, and 6 bases separated the two germline ends. The CDR3 nucleotides are TGCAGTGCGAGCAACACAGATACGCAGTATTTT. It specifies CSASNTDTQYF.